Presented here are 29 T cell receptor beta chains from one specimen sequenced in a study of T cells in Graves' hyperthyroidism and ophthalmopathy. Amplification targeted TCR beta CDR3 regions from RNA transcripts. The TCR CDR3 first-round RT-PCR relied on the HTBI primer set. Each CDR3 protein is one row after TCRdb ran MiXCR on the multiplex PCR reads. The data contain 490,000 or so distinct CDR3 sequences, roughly 21% of them seen just once; the ten biggest clones take up approximately 50%. The sequenced sample consisted of blood. The receptor source for this set is a man aged 35 to 55 with Graves' ophthalmopathy.

In its sample, this clonotype was seen a few times. The genes are TRBV19 and TRBJ2-3; TRBD2 matches at 12 bases. The CDR3 has 17 amino acids. The V gene's germline CDR1 is LNHDA and CDR2 SQIVND (reference sequence). V lost 3 bases, J lost 5 bases, and 9 bases stayed unmatched. The CDR3 spells CASSIPTLAGGGDTQYF. The CDR3 bases are TGTGCCAGTAGTATCCCGACACTAGCGGGAGGAGGAGATACGCAGTATTTT. Based on the CDR3 plus reference TRBV19 and TRBJ2-3, the full variable domain is DGGITQSPKYLFRKEGQNVTLSCEQNLNHDAMYWYRQDPGQGLRLIYYSQIVNDFQKGDIAEGYSVSREKKESFPLTVTSAQKNPTAFYLCASSIPTLAGGGDTQYFGPGTRLTVL.

This clonotype was detected ten times or more. This chain joins TRBV11-2 and TRBJ1-1; D is unresolved. CDR1 and CDR2 (germline): SGHAT, FQNNGV. This CDR3 is built from 12 residues. Trimming took off 0 bases at V and 3 bases at J, with 2 bases between the two ends. CDR3: CASSLEDTEAFF. CDR3 nucleotides: TGTGCCAGCAGCTTAGAGGACACTGAAGCTTTCTTT. The full variable domain, rest sourced from reference TRBV11-2 and TRBJ1-1, is EAGVAQSPRYKIIEKRQSVAFWCNPISGHATLYWYQQILGQGPKLLIQFQNNGVVDDSQLPKDRFSAERLKGVDSTLKIQPAKLEDSAVYLCASSLEDTEAFFGQGTRLTVV.

The table lists this clonotype with a few counts. The chain recombines TRBV4-1 with TRBJ1-2; a weak D match, TRBD1 (5 bases). Germline V gene sequence: CDR1 MGHRA, CDR2 YSYEKL. The CDR3 is made up of 14 amino acids. Trimming left V 2 bases short and J 6 bases short, with 13 bases between. The DNA for the CDR3 is TGCGCCAGCAGCCAAAATAGCGGCAGGGATGGCTACACCTTC. Amino acids: CASSQNSGRDGYTF.

The genes are TRBV29-1 and TRBJ1-1; D remains ambiguous. This CDR3 has 13 residues. V gave up 6 bases and J gave up 2 bases, with 13 bases separating them. CDR1 is SQVTM, CDR2 ANQGSEA, per germline. The CDR3, as DNA: TGCAGCGTCGGATCGGTGAGTAACACTGAAGCTTTCTTT. Protein: CSVGSVSNTEAFF.

The rearrangement uses TRBV30 and TRBJ1-5; no clear D gene. CDR1 is GTSNPN, CDR2 SVGIG, per germline (reference sequence). The CDR3 is 19 residues long. Trimming pared 0 bases from V and 2 bases from J, leaving 23 bases between. DNA of the CDR3: TGTGCCTGGAGTGTACGTCGCGCCGGAGCCTTTTTGGGCAATCAGCCCCAGCATTTT. Translated: CAWSVRRAGAFLGNQPQHF.

The chain recombines TRBV7-2 with TRBJ2-5, with TRBD2 as a possible D gene (5 bases). The V and J ends lost 1 base and 7 bases respectively, with 10 bases between them. CDR1 and CDR2 (germline): SGHTA, FQGNSA. The CDR3 runs 13 residues. Here the CDR3 reads CASSLGGPGTQYF. CDR3 in DNA: TGTGCCAGCAGCTTAGGAGGGCCCGGGACCCAGTACTTC. The variable domain in full, with the rest retrieved from reference TRBV7-2 and TRBJ2-5, is GAGVSQSPSNKVTEKGKDVELRCDPISGHTALYWYRQSLGQGLEFLIYFQGNSAPDKSGLPSDRFSAERTGGSVSTLTIQRTQQEDSAVYLCASSLGGPGTQYFGPGTRLLVL.

This chain uses TRBV20-1 with TRBJ2-3, with D possibly matching TRBD2 (5 bases). The CDR3 length is 16 residues. Trimming removed 0 bases from V and 4 bases from J, with 17 bases in between. Germline V gene lookup returns CDR1 DFQATT and CDR2 SNEGSKA (reference sequence). The CDR3 loop reads CSARDPDSPGADTQYF. CDR3 in DNA: TGCAGTGCTAGAGACCCGGACTCACCCGGTGCAGATACGCAGTATTTT.

This clonotype came up a few times. This sequence joins TRBV28 and TRBJ2-4; 8 bases line up with TRBD1. Per the germline V gene, CDR1 is MDHEN and CDR2 is SYDVKM. The CDR3 has 14 amino acids. Losses at the gene ends were 6 bases for V and 8 bases for J; bases not matched to a gene: 9. The CDR3 nucleotides read TGTGCCAGCAGAATGGGACAGGCGCGGGACATTCAGTACTTC. Its translation: CASRMGQARDIQYF.

A few counts support this clonotype. The chain recombines TRBV12-3 or TRBV12-4 with TRBJ2-5; tentatively, D is TRBD1 (5 bases). The germline V and J ends were trimmed by 2 bases and 5 bases, with 15 bases remaining between them. The CDR3 has 15 residues. The CDR3: CASSLWAGLRETQYF. The CDR3 DNA sequence: TGTGCCAGCAGTTTATGGGCAGGGTTAAGGGAGACCCAGTACTTC.

The rearrangement links TRBV6-1 to TRBJ2-2; 7 bases are shared with TRBD1. The trim removed 9 bases at V and 7 bases at J, leaving 11 bases unmatched. There are 14 residues in the CDR3. Germline V gives CDR1 MNHNS, CDR2 SASEGT. The CDR3: CASRPGGRGGELFF. CDR3 coding DNA: TGTGCCAGTCGCCCAGGGGGTAGAGGCGGGGAGCTGTTTTTT.

This clonotype was observed many times. The gene calls are TRBV20-1 and TRBJ2-3, with 10 bases fitting TRBD1. In germline, CDR1 is DFQATT, CDR2 SNEGSKA (reference sequence). This CDR3 comprises 16 residues. J lost 4 bases, V lost 6 bases, and 13 bases had no gene match. CDR3 protein: CSAENPGQGRSDTQYF. CDR3 bases: TGCAGTGCCGAAAATCCGGGACAGGGGAGGTCAGATACGCAGTATTTT.

This clonotype has only a few counts. The junction shows a germline mismatch at one end, possibly a read error. CDR3 residues: CAVRVVGTDTQYF. The CDR3 DNA is TGTGCCGTCAGGGTCGTCGGCACAGATACGCAGTATTTT. The chain carries TRBV10-3 and TRBJ2-3; the D gene is possibly TRBD1 (5 bases). The CDR3 contains 13 residues. The germline V gene has CDR1 ENHRY and CDR2 SYGVKD.

This clonotype was seen repeatedly, ten times or more. The CDR3 DNA is TGTGCCAGCAGCCAGAGGAGGGAAAAAGAGACCCAGTACTTC. Encoded protein: CASSQRREKETQYF. This chain joins TRBV3-1 and TRBJ2-5, with D maybe TRBD2 (6 bases). CDR3 length: 14 amino acids. V lost 3 bases and J lost 3, with 11 bases in between. Per the germline V gene, CDR1 is LGHDT and CDR2 is YNNKEL (reference sequence).

The chain links TRBV30 to TRBJ2-5; D gene unclear. The CDR3 length is 12 residues. Germline values: CDR1 GTSNPN, CDR2 SVGIG (reference sequence). The V and J ends lost 0 bases and 5 bases respectively, with 7 bases between them. The CDR3 DNA is TGTGCCTGGAGTGTACTTTTGGAGACCCAGTACTTC. Its translation is CAWSVLLETQYF.

This clonotype was found a few times. The V call is TRBV14, the J call TRBJ2-3; 11 nucleotides match TRBD1. CDR3 length equals 15 residues. Germline V gene data show CDR1 as SGHDN and CDR2 as FVKESK. Unmatched junction bases numbered 5, after V lost 5 bases and J lost 4 bases. CDR3 region: CASSFRTGGPDTQYF. The CDR3 DNA follows: TGTGCCAGCAGCTTCAGGACAGGGGGCCCAGATACGCAGTATTTT.

This clonotype was detected only a few times. The V gene is TRBV5-1, the J gene TRBJ2-5; the D gene is possibly TRBD1 (6 bases). Trimming left V 7 bases short and J 4 bases short, with 14 bases between. Per germline, CDR1 SGHRS and CDR2 YFSETQ. The CDR3 totals 13 residues. The CDR3 bases are TGCGCCAGCTACGGACAGACGGTAGAGACCCAGTACTTC. Translated, it gives CASYGQTVETQYF.

The chain is built from TRBV7-8 and TRBJ1-3; D possibly corresponds to TRBD1 (6 bases). The CDR3 runs to 16 residues. The V and J ends lost 7 bases and 3 bases respectively, with 19 bases between them. Per the germline V gene, CDR1 is SGHVS and CDR2 is FQNEAQ. The CDR3 here is CASKNLRGADGNTIYF. The CDR3 nucleotides read TGTGCCAGCAAAAATCTACGGGGGGCGGATGGAAACACCATATATTTT.

The V gene is TRBV10-3, the J gene TRBJ2-1, with 10 nucleotides matching TRBD2. V lost 2 bases to trimming and J lost 7 bases; unmatched junction nucleotides: 5. The CDR3 loop spans 15 amino acids. Germline values: CDR1 ENHRY, CDR2 SYGVKD. CDR3 region: CAISESGGAYNEQFF. CDR3 in DNA: TGTGCCATCAGTGAGAGCGGGGGGGCATATAATGAGCAGTTCTTC.

The J gene is TRBJ1-6, the V gene TRBV5-1, with D maybe TRBD1 (5 bases). The CDR3 sequence is 18 residues long. The V end was cut by 0 bases, the J end by 0 bases, with 13 bases between. Germline V CDR1 and CDR2: SGHRS, YFSETQ. The CDR3 bases are TGCGCCAGCAGCTTGGTCGGGGGATTAAGCTCCTATAATTCACCCCTCCACTTT. This codes for CASSLVGGLSSYNSPLHF.

Written as DNA, the CDR3 is TGTGCCAGCAGGACATTCAGGGAGAACACCGGGGAGCTGTTTTTT. Its protein is CASRTFRENTGELFF. The chain is built from TRBV6-1 and TRBJ2-2; weak D call: TRBD1 (5 bases). Germline V gene lookup returns CDR1 MNHNS and CDR2 SASEGT. CDR3 length: 15 residues. The V gene lost 6 bases and the J gene lost 1 base, with 12 bases spanning the gap.

This clonotype was detected only a few times. The rearrangement joins TRBV19 to TRBJ2-1; D may be TRBD1 or TRBD2 (5 bases each). Trimming cost V 7 bases and J 3 bases, with 16 bases left between them. The CDR3 totals 15 residues. CDR1 and CDR2 from the germline V gene are LNHDA and SQIVND (reference sequence). The CDR3 DNA reads TGTGCCAGTACCCCTTCGGGGCCAGGCTACAATGAGCAGTTCTTC. It encodes CASTPSGPGYNEQFF.

This clonotype occurred many times. The chain is built from TRBV11-3 and TRBJ2-1, with D possibly being TRBD1 or TRBD2 (5 bases each). V gave up 0 bases and J gave up 9 bases, with 18 bases separating them. Germline V lookup: CDR1 SGHNT, CDR2 YENEEA. The CDR3 runs to 16 residues. CDR3 protein: CASSLDGASPASEQFF. The CDR3 coding sequence is TGTGCCAGCAGCTTAGATGGGGCTAGCCCTGCAAGTGAGCAGTTCTTC.

This sequence joins TRBV2 and TRBJ2-7, with a weak D call TRBD2 (6 bases). Trimming removed 2 bases from V and 5 bases from J, with 16 bases in between. The CDR3 extends over 15 amino acids. Germline-derived CDR1 and CDR2 are SNHLY and FYNNEI. In nucleotides, the CDR3 is TGTGCCAGCAGTGAACCGGGGCTAGCGATCCACGAGCAGTACTTC. This gives the protein CASSEPGLAIHEQYF. Variable domain in full (rest from reference TRBV2 and TRBJ2-7): EPEVTQTPSHQVTQMGQEVILRCVPISNHLYFYWYRQILGQKVEFLVSFYNNEISEKSEIFDDQFSVERPDGSNFTLKIRSTKLEDSAMYFCASSEPGLAIHEQYFGPGTRLTVT.

V usage is TRBV6-1 and J usage is TRBJ2-3, with a tentative D call TRBD1 (6 bases). The CDR3 consists of 13 residues. The germline V gene encodes CDR1 MNHNS and CDR2 SASEGT. V gave up 5 bases and J gave up 4 bases, with 10 bases separating them. CDR3 DNA: TGTGCCAGCAGTACAGGGTGGGCAGATACGCAGTATTTT. Translated, it gives CASSTGWADTQYF.

This clonotype was picked up many times. The chain has TRBV5-1 and TRBJ1-1; 8 bases line up with TRBD1. The CDR3 consists of 13 residues. V lost 5 bases, J lost 1 base, and 1 base stayed unmatched. CDR1 SGHRS and CDR2 YFSETQ come from the germline V gene. The CDR3 loop reads CASRGTGNTEAFF. In DNA form, the CDR3 reads TGCGCCAGCAGAGGGACAGGGAACACTGAAGCTTTCTTT. The entire variable domain, with the rest obtained from reference TRBV5-1 and TRBJ1-1, is as follows: KAGVTQTPRYLIKTRGQQVTLSCSPISGHRSVSWYQQTPGQGLQFLFEYFSETQRNKGNFPGRFSGRQFSNSRSEMNVSTLELGDSALYLCASRGTGNTEAFFGQGTRLTVV.

The chain uses TRBV30 and TRBJ1-2, with D hard to call. The CDR3 extends over 12 amino acids. Per the germline V gene, CDR1 is GTSNPN and CDR2 is SVGIG (reference sequence). Trimming took 7 bases from V and 4 from J, leaving 13 bases between them. The CDR3 DNA reads TGTGCCTACCGGAGAGGGAGCTATGGCTACACCTTC. Translated, it gives CAYRRGSYGYTF.

At least ten counts were recorded for this clonotype. The J gene is TRBJ1-5, the V gene TRBV5-1, with TRBD1 matching over 8 bases. V dropped 0 bases and J dropped 5; count of bases not matched to a gene: 1. Germline lookup yields CDR1 SGHRS and CDR2 YFSETQ. The CDR3 extends over 14 amino acids. The CDR3: CASSLAGGDQPQHF. The CDR3 nucleotides read TGCGCCAGCAGCTTGGCAGGGGGCGATCAGCCCCAGCATTTT.

This clonotype was seen more than once but under ten times. The chain recombines TRBV29-1 with TRBJ1-4; D remains ambiguous. Looked up from germline, CDR1 is SQVTM and CDR2 is ANQGSEA. V lost 6 bases and J 3 bases, leaving 11 bases between the germline ends. The CDR3 contains 13 residues. CDR3 loop: CSVQTAPNEKLFF. CDR3 DNA: TGCAGCGTGCAAACAGCTCCTAATGAAAAACTGTTTTTT.

This clonotype was detected many times. The chain combines TRBV2 with TRBJ2-5; a weak D match, TRBD2 (6 bases). Germline-derived CDR1 and CDR2 are SNHLY and FYNNEI. Between the trimmed V and J ends, which lost 6 bases and 1 base, there was a span of 12 bases. This CDR3 contains 14 residues. The CDR3 spells CASRSRDFQETQYF. The CDR3 nucleotides are TGTGCCAGCAGATCCCGGGACTTCCAAGAGACCCAGTACTTC. Together with reference TRBV2 and TRBJ2-5, the CDR3 gives the full variable domain: EPEVTQTPSHQVTQMGQEVILRCVPISNHLYFYWYRQILGQKVEFLVSFYNNEISEKSEIFDDQFSVERPDGSNFTLKIRSTKLEDSAMYFCASRSRDFQETQYFGPGTRLLVL.